Each of the 16 T cell receptor beta chains below was sequenced from the same sample in a study of blood T cell repertoires in COVID-19. Profiling relied on immunoSEQ multiplex PCR, and the TCRdb table lists in-frame clones only, not all of them. The data show approximately 280,000 clones, with over 75% seen just once and roughly 9% held by the top ten. Sequencing was carried out using peripheral blood. The source is a man aged 18 to 30 with active or convalescent COVID-19.

V gene TRBV19 combines with J gene TRBJ1-4, with 7 bases fitting TRBD1. Germline CDR1 is LNHDA and CDR2 is SQIVND (reference sequence). The CDR3 extends over 16 amino acids. V was clipped by 4 bases and J by 3 bases; unmatched bases: 8. CDR3: CASSTLRQGPNEKLFF. The CDR3 DNA follows: TGTGCCAGTAGTACCCTTCGACAGGGCCCTAATGAAAAACTGTTTTTT.

The rearrangement joins TRBV11-2 to TRBJ1-2, with 7 bases identical to TRBD1. Germline-derived CDR1 and CDR2 are SGHAT and FQNNGV. This CDR3 contains 13 residues. V shed 5 bases and J 3 bases; nucleotides not matched to a gene: 3. The DNA for the CDR3 is TGTGCCAGCAGCCTCGACAGGGACTATGGCTACACCTTC. Translation: CASSLDRDYGYTF.

Only a few counts were recorded for this clone. The chain combines TRBV9 with TRBJ1-6; no clear D. Germline V gene sequence: CDR1 SGDLS, CDR2 YYNGEE. With 0 bases removed from V and 5 bases from J, the gap between germline ends came to 9 bases. The CDR3 runs to 15 residues. The CDR3 spells CASSVDEGNNSPLHF. In DNA form, the CDR3 reads TGTGCCAGCAGCGTAGACGAGGGAAATAATTCACCCCTCCACTTT.

The chain combines TRBV7-9 with TRBJ1-6; D unclear. CDR3 length equals 15 residues. Germline assignment: CDR1 SEHNR and CDR2 FQNEAQ (reference sequence). V lost 5 bases to trimming and J lost 7 bases, with 15 bases between them. The DNA for the CDR3 is TGTGCCAGCAGCATTGGGGATTCGGGAAATTCACCCCTCCACTTT. It codes for CASSIGDSGNSPLHF.

V and J are TRBV5-1 and TRBJ2-3; maybe TRBD2 (5 bases). Germline V gene data show CDR1 as SGHRS and CDR2 as YFSETQ. Trimming pared 7 bases from V and 4 bases from J, leaving 19 bases between. The CDR3 loop spans 15 amino acids. In DNA, the CDR3 is TGCGCCAGCTGGATGGGCTCGGGGTCGGCAGATACGCAGTATTTT. The encoded protein is CASWMGSGSADTQYF.

This sequence joins TRBV7-3 and TRBJ2-3; D perhaps matches TRBD2 (6 bases). Per germline, CDR1 SGHTA and CDR2 FQGTGA. CDR3 length: 15 residues. Trimming removed 0 bases at V and 2 bases at J, with 9 bases between. The CDR3, as DNA: TGTGCCAGCAGCTTAACGGGGGGTTACACAGATACGCAGTATTTT. Its translation is CASSLTGGYTDTQYF.

The rearrangement joins TRBV6-1 to TRBJ1-4; D remains ambiguous. This CDR3 has 12 amino acids. Germline CDR1 and CDR2: MNHNS and SASEGT. Deletions cut 0 bases from V and 8 bases from J, with 4 bases between. The CDR3 loop is CASSEAREKLFF. The CDR3 DNA reads TGTGCCAGCAGTGAAGCCAGGGAAAAACTGTTTTTT.

The chain combines TRBV10-3 with TRBJ2-2; perhaps TRBD2 as D (5 bases). The CDR3 loop spans 14 amino acids. Germline CDR1 is ENHRY and CDR2 is SYGVKD. Trimming removed 0 bases at V and 9 bases at J, with 11 bases between. CDR3 coding DNA: TGTGCCATCAGTGAGTCGGGAGTAGGAAGGGAGCTGTTTTTT. It encodes CAISESGVGRELFF.

The genes are TRBV10-3 and TRBJ2-5, with 9 bases lining up with TRBD1. CDR3 length equals 15 residues. Germline V gene sequence: CDR1 ENHRY, CDR2 SYGVKD. Trimming at V came to 3 bases and at J to 0 bases, leaving 2 bases not matched to a gene. DNA for the CDR3: TGTGCCATCAGTGAAGGGGACAGGGACCAAGAGACCCAGTACTTC. Protein sequence: CAISEGDRDQETQYF.

The sample holds one count of this clone. This chain joins TRBV29-1 and TRBJ1-1, with TRBD1 identical over 9 bases. This CDR3 has 14 residues. Germline loops: CDR1 SQVTM, CDR2 ANQGSEA. With 5 bases clipped from V and 0 bases from J, the junction kept 4 bases outside the gene matches. The CDR3 sequence: CSVLTGGVNTEAFF. In nucleotides, the CDR3 is TGCAGCGTTCTGACAGGGGGGGTGAACACTGAAGCTTTCTTT.

This chain uses TRBV9 with TRBJ2-5; 7 bases match TRBD2. CDR1 and CDR2 (germline): SGDLS, YYNGEE. J was trimmed by 5 bases and V by 0 bases; bases with no gene match: 7. The CDR3 contains 15 residues. The CDR3 region has the DNA TGTGCCAGCAGCGTAGATAGCGGGCGAGCTGAGACCCAGTACTTC. It yields the protein CASSVDSGRAETQYF.

The chain is built from TRBV6-5 and TRBJ1-3; D is uncertain. Looked up from germline, CDR1 is MNHEY and CDR2 is SVGAGI. The CDR3 covers 16 residues. V was shortened by 0 bases and J by 0 bases, with 9 bases between the two germline ends. As DNA, the CDR3 is TGTGCCAGCAGTTACTCAGGCGGCCTCTCTGGAAACACCATATATTTT. This codes for CASSYSGGLSGNTIYF.

The V call is TRBV6-5, the J call TRBJ1-1; a possible D gene is TRBD1 (5 bases). The CDR3 sequence is 12 residues long. Germline V gene data show CDR1 as MNHEY and CDR2 as SVGAGI. V lost 6 bases and J 8 bases, leaving 13 bases between the germline ends. In nucleotides, the CDR3 is TGTGCCAGCAGGTCGGGACTCAAGGAAGCTTTCTTT. Translated, it gives CASRSGLKEAFF.

This clone was detected only once. In nucleotides, the CDR3 is TGTGCCAGCAGCCAGACTAGCGGGGCCTACAATGAGCAGTTCTTC. Its protein product is CASSQTSGAYNEQFF. The chain couples TRBV5-4 to TRBJ2-1, with 11 bases matching TRBD2. Germline assignment: CDR1 SGHNT and CDR2 YYREEE (reference sequence). V lost 4 bases and J lost 2; bases outside the gene matches: 2. The CDR3 runs 15 residues.

This rearrangement joins TRBV5-6 to TRBJ2-7, with 11 nucleotides matching TRBD2. Trimming took 3 bases from V and 3 from J; bases not matched to a gene: 11. This CDR3 is 17 amino acids long. Germline CDR1 and CDR2: SGHDT and YYEEEE. CDR3 protein: CASSSILTSGVRYEQYF. The DNA of the CDR3 is TGTGCCAGCAGCTCCATCCTGACTAGCGGGGTTCGCTACGAGCAGTACTTC.

The J gene is TRBJ2-1, the V gene TRBV9; D is possibly TRBD2 (6 bases). CDR3 size: 13 residues. Per the germline V gene, CDR1 is SGDLS and CDR2 is YYNGEE. Trimming cost V 5 bases and J 8 bases, with 14 bases left between them. For the CDR3, the DNA is TGTGCCAGCAGGGCCGGGACTGCAGATGAGCAGTTCTTC. It translates to CASRAGTADEQFF.